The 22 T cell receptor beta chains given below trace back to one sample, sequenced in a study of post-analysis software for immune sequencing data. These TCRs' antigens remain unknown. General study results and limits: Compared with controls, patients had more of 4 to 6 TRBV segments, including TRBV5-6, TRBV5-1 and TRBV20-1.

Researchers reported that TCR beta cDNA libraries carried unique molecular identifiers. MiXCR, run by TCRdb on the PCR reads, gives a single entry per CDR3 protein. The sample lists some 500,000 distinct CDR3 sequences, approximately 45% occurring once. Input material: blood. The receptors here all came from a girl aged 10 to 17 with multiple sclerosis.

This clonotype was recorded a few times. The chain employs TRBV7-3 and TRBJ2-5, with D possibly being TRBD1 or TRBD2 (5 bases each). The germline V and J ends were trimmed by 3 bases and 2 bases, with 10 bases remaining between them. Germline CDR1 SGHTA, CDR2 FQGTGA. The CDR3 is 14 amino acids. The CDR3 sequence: CASSFPGPQETQYF. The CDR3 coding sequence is TGTGCCAGCAGCTTCCCGGGACCTCAAGAGACCCAGTACTTC.

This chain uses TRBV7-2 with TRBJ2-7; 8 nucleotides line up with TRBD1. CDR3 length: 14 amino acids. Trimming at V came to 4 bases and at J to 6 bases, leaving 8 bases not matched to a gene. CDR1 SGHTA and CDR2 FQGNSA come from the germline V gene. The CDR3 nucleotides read TGTGCCAGCAGCTCCGGACAGGGTCGGTTCGAGCAGTACTTC. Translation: CASSSGQGRFEQYF. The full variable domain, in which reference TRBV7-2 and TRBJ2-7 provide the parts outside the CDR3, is GAGVSQSPSNKVTEKGKDVELRCDPISGHTALYWYRQSLGQGLEFLIYFQGNSAPDKSGLPSDRFSAERTGGSVSTLTIQRTQQEDSAVYLCASSSGQGRFEQYFGPGTRLTVT.

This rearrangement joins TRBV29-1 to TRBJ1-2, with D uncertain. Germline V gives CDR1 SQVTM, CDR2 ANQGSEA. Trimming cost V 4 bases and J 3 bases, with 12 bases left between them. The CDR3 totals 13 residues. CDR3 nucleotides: TGCAGCGTTGCCCGGGCAGAATACTATGGCTACACCTTC. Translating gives CSVARAEYYGYTF.

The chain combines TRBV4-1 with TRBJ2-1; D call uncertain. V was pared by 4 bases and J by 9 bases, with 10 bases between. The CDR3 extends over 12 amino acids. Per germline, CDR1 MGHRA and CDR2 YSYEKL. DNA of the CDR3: TGCGCCAGCAGCCTCGTTGGGTCTGAGCAGTTCTTC. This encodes CASSLVGSEQFF.

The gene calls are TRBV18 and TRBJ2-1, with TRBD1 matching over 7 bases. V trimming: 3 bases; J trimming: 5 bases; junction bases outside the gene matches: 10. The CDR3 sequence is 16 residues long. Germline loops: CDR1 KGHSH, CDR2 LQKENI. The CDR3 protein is CASSPPTGPGHNEQFF. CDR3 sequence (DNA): TGTGCCAGCTCACCTCCGACAGGGCCGGGGCACAATGAGCAGTTCTTC.

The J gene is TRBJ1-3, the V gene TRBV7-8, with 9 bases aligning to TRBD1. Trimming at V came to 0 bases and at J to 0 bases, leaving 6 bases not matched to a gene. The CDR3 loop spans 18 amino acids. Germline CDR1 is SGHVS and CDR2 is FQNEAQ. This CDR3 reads CASSLAQGQGYSGNTIYF. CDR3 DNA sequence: TGTGCCAGCAGCTTAGCGCAGGGACAGGGATACTCTGGAAACACCATATATTTT.

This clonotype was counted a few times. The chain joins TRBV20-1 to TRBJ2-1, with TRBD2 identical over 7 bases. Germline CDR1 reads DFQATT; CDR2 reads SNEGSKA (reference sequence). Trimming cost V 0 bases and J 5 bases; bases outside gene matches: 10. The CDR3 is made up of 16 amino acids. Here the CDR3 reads CSARDLAGRGDNEQFF. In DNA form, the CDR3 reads TGCAGTGCTAGAGATCTCGCAGGGAGGGGTGACAATGAGCAGTTCTTC.

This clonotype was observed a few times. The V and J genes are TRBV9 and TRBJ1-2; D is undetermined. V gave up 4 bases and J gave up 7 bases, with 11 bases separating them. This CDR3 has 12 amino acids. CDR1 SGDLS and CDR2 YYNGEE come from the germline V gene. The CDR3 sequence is CASSSSPGGYTF. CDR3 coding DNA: TGTGCCAGCAGCTCCAGTCCGGGTGGCTACACCTTC.

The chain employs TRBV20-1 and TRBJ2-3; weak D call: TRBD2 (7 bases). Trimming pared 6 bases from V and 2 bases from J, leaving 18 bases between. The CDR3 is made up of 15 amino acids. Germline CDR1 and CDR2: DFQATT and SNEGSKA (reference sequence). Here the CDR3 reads CSALTGREPTDTQYF. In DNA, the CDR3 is TGCAGTGCCCTCACAGGGCGGGAGCCCACAGATACGCAGTATTTT.

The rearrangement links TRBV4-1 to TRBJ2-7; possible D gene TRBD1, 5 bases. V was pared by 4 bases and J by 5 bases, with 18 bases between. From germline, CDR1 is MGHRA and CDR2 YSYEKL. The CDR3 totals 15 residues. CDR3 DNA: TGCGCCAGCAGCCCCTACAGGCAGGGAAACAACGAGCAGTACTTC. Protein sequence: CASSPYRQGNNEQYF.

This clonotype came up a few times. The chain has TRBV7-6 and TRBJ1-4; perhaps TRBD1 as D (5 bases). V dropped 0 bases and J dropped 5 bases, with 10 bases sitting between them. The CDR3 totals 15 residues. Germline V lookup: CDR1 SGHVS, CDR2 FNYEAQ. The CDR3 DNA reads TGTGCCAGCAGCTTAGCGGACACAGGCAATGAAAAACTGTTTTTT. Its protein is CASSLADTGNEKLFF.

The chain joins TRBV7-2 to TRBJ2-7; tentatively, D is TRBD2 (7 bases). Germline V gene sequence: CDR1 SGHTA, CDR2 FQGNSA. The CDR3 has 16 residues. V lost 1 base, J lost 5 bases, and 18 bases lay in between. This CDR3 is CASSLVGGDVANEQYF. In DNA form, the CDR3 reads TGTGCCAGCAGCTTAGTAGGGGGGGACGTGGCGAACGAGCAGTACTTC.

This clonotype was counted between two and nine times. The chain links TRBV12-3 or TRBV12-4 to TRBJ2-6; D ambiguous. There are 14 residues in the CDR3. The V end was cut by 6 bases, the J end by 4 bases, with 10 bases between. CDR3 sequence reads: CASRMGSGANVLTF. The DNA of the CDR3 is TGTGCCAGCAGAATGGGGTCAGGGGCCAACGTCCTGACTTTC.

The CDR3 protein is CASSLAARLETQYF. CDR3 bases: TGCGCCAGCAGCTTGGCCGCTAGATTAGAGACCCAGTACTTC. The genes are TRBV5-1 and TRBJ2-5; D is undetermined. Germline assignment: CDR1 SGHRS and CDR2 YFSETQ. The CDR3 has 14 amino acids. With 0 bases removed from V and 4 bases from J, the gap between germline ends came to 10 bases.

CDR3 sequence: CASSQEGPTYEQYF. The CDR3, as DNA: TGTGCCAGCAGCCAAGAGGGACCGACCTACGAGCAGTACTTC. This rearrangement joins TRBV14 to TRBJ2-7; possibly TRBD1 or TRBD2 for D (5 bases each). V was trimmed by 0 bases and J by 2 bases, leaving 8 bases between them. CDR1 SGHDN and CDR2 FVKESK come from the germline V gene. The CDR3 consists of 14 residues.

The CDR3 DNA is TGTGCCAGCAGTTTAGGCGAGATGAACACTGAAGCTTTCTTT. Protein: CASSLGEMNTEAFF. The chain has TRBV12-3 or TRBV12-4 and TRBJ1-1; D remains unclear. Trimming pared 1 base from V and 0 bases from J, leaving 6 bases between. CDR3 size: 14 residues.

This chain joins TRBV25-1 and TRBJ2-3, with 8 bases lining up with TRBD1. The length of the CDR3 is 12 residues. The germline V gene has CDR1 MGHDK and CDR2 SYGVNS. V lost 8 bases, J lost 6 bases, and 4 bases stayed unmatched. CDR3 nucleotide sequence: TGTGCCAGCGGATACAGGGGGGATACGCAGTATTTT. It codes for CASGYRGDTQYF.

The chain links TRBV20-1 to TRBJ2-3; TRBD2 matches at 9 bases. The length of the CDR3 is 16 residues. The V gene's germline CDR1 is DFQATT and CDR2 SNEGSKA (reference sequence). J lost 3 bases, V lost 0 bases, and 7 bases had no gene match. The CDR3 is CSARDDPSGRTDTQYF. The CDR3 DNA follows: TGCAGTGCTAGAGATGATCCCAGCGGGAGGACAGATACGCAGTATTTT.

This CDR3 reads CASSLRDRGRAEQYF. In nucleotides, the CDR3 is TGTGCCAGCAGCCTACGGGACAGGGGGCGAGCCGAGCAGTACTTC. V and J are TRBV3-1 and TRBJ2-5, with 12 positions matching TRBD1. The J call may be wrong; the DNA end is better matched by TRBJ2-7. Germline-derived CDR1 and CDR2 are LGHDT and YNNKEL (reference sequence). This CDR3 region has 15 residues.

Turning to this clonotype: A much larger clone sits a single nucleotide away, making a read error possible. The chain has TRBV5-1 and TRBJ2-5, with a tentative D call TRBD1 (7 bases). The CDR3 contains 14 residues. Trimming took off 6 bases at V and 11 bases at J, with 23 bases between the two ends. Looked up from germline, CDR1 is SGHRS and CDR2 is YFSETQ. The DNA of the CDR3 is TGCGCCAGCACTAACATGACAGGGACTCCTGAGCAGTACTTC. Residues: CASTNMTGTPEQYF.

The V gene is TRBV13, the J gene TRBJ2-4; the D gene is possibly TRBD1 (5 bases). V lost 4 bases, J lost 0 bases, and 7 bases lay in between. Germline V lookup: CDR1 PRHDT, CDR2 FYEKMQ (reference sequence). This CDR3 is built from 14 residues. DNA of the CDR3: TGTGCCAGCAGCTACAGGACAGCCAAAAACATTCAGTACTTC. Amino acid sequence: CASSYRTAKNIQYF.

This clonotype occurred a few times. The CDR3 loop is CASSYRGADTQYF. In nucleotides, the CDR3 is TGTGCCAGCAGTTATAGGGGCGCAGATACGCAGTATTTT. This sequence joins TRBV6-6 and TRBJ2-3, with a tentative D call TRBD1 (5 bases). This CDR3 is built from 13 residues. Deletions cut 3 bases from V and 4 bases from J, with 8 bases between. CDR1 MNHNY and CDR2 SVGAGI come from the germline V gene (reference sequence).